This note documents a single TCR beta chain sequence. Its cognate antigen is unknown. This sample is part of a study of shared clonotypes between healthy human individuals. Study conclusions and caveats: A small donor pool kept down the genetic and exposure-history diversity that was represented.

About 90 million PBMCs per unsorted sample were used for genomic DNA. Across several immunoSEQ plates, the genomic DNA of each subset was split evenly. Using immunoSEQ multiplex PCR, the repertoire was profiled, and TCRdb retains in-frame clones only, with some absent. The top ten clones hold around 12% of a sample with around 530,000 clones, roughly 79% of them seen once. The CDR3 loop spans 14 amino acids. In germline, CDR1 is PRHDT, CDR2 FYEKMQ (reference sequence). V lost 6 bases, J lost 4 bases, and 7 bases stayed unmatched. The TCR originated in a woman aged 40 to 55 in good health. Some clones in this sample may be carry-over from other donors' samples. The chain joins TRBV13 to TRBJ1-2, with 8 bases that match TRBD1. Sequencing used PBMCs. In DNA form, the CDR3 reads TGTGCCAGCAGGGTACAGGGGGGGGGCTATGGCTACACCTTC. It encodes CASRVQGGGYGYTF.